The T cell receptor (beta chain) under discussion was sequenced for a study of post-analysis software for immune sequencing data. Study outcomes and limitations: Strong co-clustering by F measure linked samples that shared a preparation batch. Diversity measured as normalized Chao1 was significantly lower in multiple sclerosis patients than in controls. When patients were compared with controls, a handful of TRBV segments were more frequent, TRBV5-6, TRBV5-1 and TRBV20-1 among them.

Trimming pared 4 bases from V and 1 base from J, leaving 5 bases between. Germline V CDR1 and CDR2: LGHNA, YNFKEQ. This CDR3 contains 13 residues. A few counts support this clonotype. The antigen remains unidentified. Built from TCR beta cDNA, the libraries had unique molecular identifiers in them. Each batch of about 0.95 to 11 million T cells produced 490,000 or so cDNA molecules. MiXCR, run by TCRdb on the PCR reads, gives a single entry per CDR3 protein. In the table there are roughly 670,000 distinct CDR3 sequences, more than 50% of which are singletons. The sequenced material came from blood. The TCR comes from a girl between 2 and 10 years old with multiple sclerosis. The chain links TRBV4-2 to TRBJ2-4; D gene uncertain. The CDR3 spells CASSPPAKNIQYF. The DNA of the CDR3 is TGTGCCAGCAGCCCCCCGGCCAAAAACATTCAGTACTTC.